Presented here are 30 T cell receptor beta chains from one specimen sequenced in a study of control samples from healthy donors and cancer patients. Repertoires were generated with immunoSEQ multiplex PCR, while TCRdb's copy carries only in-frame clones and drops some. The data hold over 40,000 clones, with about 88% observed a single time. Sequencing input: PBMCs. Receptors were obtained from a man in his fifties with head and neck cancer.

The rearrangement uses TRBV11-2 and TRBJ2-7; D gene uncertain. Germline loops: CDR1 SGHAT, CDR2 FQNNGV. With 7 bases removed from V and 2 bases from J, the gap between germline ends came to 18 bases. There are 15 residues in the CDR3. For the CDR3, the DNA is TGTGCCAGCACTGACCTTAGAAGGAGTCCCTACGAGCAGTACTTC. This sequence encodes CASTDLRRSPYEQYF.

The chain recombines TRBV12-3 or TRBV12-4 with TRBJ2-7; D assignment may be TRBD1 or TRBD2 (5 bases each). CDR3 size: 13 residues. Trimming took 6 bases from V and 5 from J, leaving 14 bases between them. The chain's CDR3 is CASSSGTRDEQYF. As DNA, the CDR3 is TGTGCCAGCAGCTCCGGGACCCGCGACGAGCAGTACTTC.

V and J are TRBV15 and TRBJ2-3; D is uncertain. This CDR3 comprises 15 residues. The germline V gene has CDR1 LNHNV and CDR2 YYDKDF (reference sequence). V shed 5 bases and J shed 0 bases, with 12 bases lying between them. CDR3 sequence (DNA): TGTGCCACCAGCGGACCTCAGATTAGCACAGATACGCAGTATTTT. Its translation: CATSGPQISTDTQYF.

The V call is TRBV2, the J call TRBJ1-6, with D hard to call. The CDR3 runs 16 residues. Germline V CDR1 and CDR2: SNHLY, FYNNEI. Trimming took 2 bases from V and 9 from J, leaving 17 bases between them. The CDR3 DNA is TGTGCCAGCAGTGAAATCGTCGCCAGGTTGGGTTCACCCCTCCACTTT. This encodes CASSEIVARLGSPLHF.

Only one count was recorded for this clone. V is TRBV7-2 and J is TRBJ2-5, with 7 bases identical to TRBD1. The length of the CDR3 is 15 residues. V lost 5 bases, J lost 2 bases, and 8 bases stayed unmatched. Germline V gene lookup returns CDR1 SGHTA and CDR2 FQGNSA. CDR3 in amino acids: CASSQRQGGQETQYF. CDR3 DNA: TGTGCCAGCAGCCAAAGACAGGGCGGGCAAGAGACCCAGTACTTC.

The chain joins TRBV6-6 to TRBJ1-1; no definite D call. Germline-derived CDR1 and CDR2 are MNHNY and SVGAGI (reference sequence). The CDR3 loop spans 12 amino acids. V gave up 5 bases and J gave up 6 bases, with 10 bases separating them. CDR3 DNA sequence: TGTGCCAGCAGTCAACCGGGAGCTGAAGCTTTCTTT. It is translated as CASSQPGAEAFF.

This clone was found a few times. The J gene is TRBJ1-2, the V gene TRBV19; 7 bases map to TRBD1. V lost 7 bases to trimming and J lost 4 bases; unmatched junction nucleotides: 6. CDR3 length: 13 residues. The germline V gene has CDR1 LNHDA and CDR2 SQIVND (reference sequence). CDR3 DNA sequence: TGTGCCAGTACCCCGGACAGGATCTATGGCTACACCTTC. Translating gives CASTPDRIYGYTF.

This CDR3 reads CASSFFPGSYEQYF. The CDR3 coding sequence is TGTGCCAGCAGCTTTTTCCCAGGATCCTACGAGCAGTACTTC. The V gene is TRBV7-8, the J gene TRBJ2-7; D is undetermined. The CDR3 spans 14 residues. Germline V lookup: CDR1 SGHVS, CDR2 FQNEAQ. With 3 bases removed from V and 1 base from J, the gap between germline ends came to 10 bases.

This clone was counted only a few times. The gene calls are TRBV19 and TRBJ2-1; TRBD1 matches 7 bases. Germline V gives CDR1 LNHDA, CDR2 SQIVND (reference sequence). The ends lost 1 base at V and 3 bases at J; junction bases unmatched: 6. The CDR3 contains 16 residues. The CDR3 nucleotides read TGTGCCAGTAGTATAGGCCCGAACAGGGGCTACAATGAGCAGTTCTTC. Translated: CASSIGPNRGYNEQFF.

This sequence joins TRBV6-2 or TRBV6-3 and TRBJ1-1, with TRBD1 matching 10 bases. Germline CDR1 reads MNHEY; CDR2 reads SVGEGT. This CDR3 comprises 15 residues. V lost 5 bases, J lost 3 bases, and 6 bases stayed unmatched. CDR3 nucleotides: TGTGCCAGCAGTCCCCAGGACAGGGGGGACACTGAAGCTTTCTTT. It specifies CASSPQDRGDTEAFF.

The chain uses TRBV28 and TRBJ1-6; the D gene is possibly TRBD1 (5 bases). Germline V gene lookup returns CDR1 MDHEN and CDR2 SYDVKM. The CDR3 runs to 15 residues. Trimming stripped 5 bases from V and 4 bases from J, with 12 bases between. The CDR3 region is CASSRDPSYNSPLHF. DNA of the CDR3: TGTGCCAGCAGTCGGGACCCCTCATATAATTCACCCCTCCACTTT.

The genes are TRBV7-3 and TRBJ2-1; 15 bases match TRBD2. Germline V CDR1 and CDR2: SGHTA, FQGTGA. With V trimmed by 6 bases and J by 1 base, 10 bases remained unmatched. CDR3 size: 19 residues. CDR3 sequence (DNA): TGTGCCAGCAGTTACGCAGGACTAGCGGGGGGGCAGTCCTACAATGAGCAGTTCTTC. Its translation: CASSYAGLAGGQSYNEQFF.

This clone was picked up one time. The rearrangement links TRBV23-1 to TRBJ2-7, with TRBD2 as a possible D gene (6 bases). TRBV23-1 is assigned to the ORF class and has an uncertain function. There are 13 residues in the CDR3. The germline V and J ends were trimmed by 7 bases and 4 bases, with 14 bases remaining between them. The CDR3 loop reads CASTPGLPYEQYF. CDR3 DNA sequence: TGCGCCAGCACTCCGGGACTCCCGTACGAGCAGTACTTC.

In this sample, this clone turned up a few times. This sequence joins TRBV4-2 and TRBJ2-1; 8 bases map to TRBD2. J lost 5 bases, V lost 0 bases, and 3 bases had no gene match. CDR1 is LGHNA and CDR2 is YNFKEQ in the germline V gene. The CDR3 covers 15 residues. The CDR3 here is CASSQEGAGDNEQFF. The CDR3 DNA reads TGTGCCAGCAGCCAAGAGGGAGCGGGGGACAATGAGCAGTTCTTC.

The chain couples TRBV7-6 to TRBJ2-5, with D possibly being TRBD1 or TRBD2 (5 bases each). The CDR3 runs to 15 residues. The germline gives CDR1 SGHVS, CDR2 FNYEAQ. V shed 4 bases and J shed 1 base, with 13 bases lying between them. CDR3 in amino acids: CASSSGPGTQETQYF. CDR3 bases: TGTGCCAGCAGCTCGGGACCCGGGACCCAAGAGACCCAGTACTTC.

This clone showed up just once. CDR3 sequence reads: CASSFWTATNEKLFF. CDR3 nucleotides: TGTGCCAGCAGCTTCTGGACAGCAACTAATGAAAAACTGTTTTTT. V usage is TRBV7-9 and J usage is TRBJ1-4; a weak D match, TRBD1 (6 bases). Deletions cut 3 bases from V and 0 bases from J, with 8 bases between. The CDR3 has 15 residues. Germline CDR1 reads SEHNR; CDR2 reads FQNEAQ (reference sequence).

This rearrangement joins TRBV5-6 to TRBJ2-7; no clear D. Germline V gene lookup returns CDR1 SGHDT and CDR2 YYEEEE. V was pared by 0 bases and J by 6 bases, with 16 bases between. The CDR3 has 15 residues. The CDR3 DNA reads TGTGCCAGCAGCTTGGACCCTACCTACCCTACCGAGCAGTACTTC. Encoded protein: CASSLDPTYPTEQYF.

J is TRBJ2-4 and V is TRBV2, with D tentatively TRBD2 (6 bases). The CDR3 is made up of 14 amino acids. Germline CDR1 SNHLY, CDR2 FYNNEI. V was shortened by 8 bases and J by 0 bases, with 11 bases between the two germline ends. In DNA, the CDR3 is TGTGCCAGCTTGGAGGGGTTAGCCAAAAACATTCAGTACTTC. Translating it yields CASLEGLAKNIQYF.

The CDR3 region has the DNA TGTGCCAGCAGCCGCTCGAAACCGGTGGGGTATAATTCACCCCTCCACTTT. Translated: CASSRSKPVGYNSPLHF. The J gene is TRBJ1-6, the V gene TRBV3-1 (or the pseudogene TRBV3-2); no definite D call. Looked up from germline, CDR1 is LGHDT and CDR2 is YNNKEL (reference sequence). Between the trimmed V and J ends, which lost 4 bases and 4 bases, there was a span of 17 bases. The CDR3 runs 17 residues.

The V gene is TRBV27, the J gene TRBJ2-7; tentatively, D is TRBD2 (6 bases). The length of the CDR3 is 16 residues. V dropped 6 bases and J dropped 1 base, with 19 bases sitting between them. The germline V gene has CDR1 MNHEY and CDR2 SMNVEV (reference sequence). Written as DNA, the CDR3 is TGTGCCAGCAGCCGAACGGCGGGACTCCCTTCCTACGAGCAGTACTTC. Protein: CASSRTAGLPSYEQYF.

V is TRBV7-2 and J is TRBJ2-7; 7 positions match TRBD2. CDR1 is SGHTA and CDR2 is FQGNSA in the germline V gene. V lost 0 bases and J lost 9; bases outside the gene matches: 5. The CDR3 is made up of 13 amino acids. CDR3 DNA sequence: TGTGCCAGCAGCTTAGCGGGTTCGGGAGGGCAGTACTTC. It specifies CASSLAGSGGQYF.

The chain carries TRBV19 and TRBJ1-3; D not certain. Per germline, CDR1 LNHDA and CDR2 SQIVND (reference sequence). There are 16 residues in the CDR3. The germline V and J ends were trimmed by 3 bases and 0 bases, with 12 bases remaining between them. The CDR3 bases are TGTGCCAGTAGTATCGCCAGTGACCCCTCTGGAAACACCATATATTTT. Its translation: CASSIASDPSGNTIYF.

This chain links TRBV9 with TRBJ2-1; TRBD1 is a possible D gene (6 bases). Germline CDR1 and CDR2: SGDLS and YYNGEE. This CDR3 has 14 residues. V lost 0 bases to trimming and J lost 8 bases, with 12 bases between them. The CDR3 loop reads CASSVDSRGDEQFF. CDR3 coding DNA: TGTGCCAGCAGCGTAGATAGCAGGGGCGATGAGCAGTTCTTC.

The J gene is TRBJ2-5, the V gene TRBV6-5; 10 bases align to TRBD1. V was pared by 9 bases and J by 0 bases, with 4 bases of the junction left unmatched. The CDR3 spans 14 residues. CDR1 and CDR2 (germline): MNHEY, SVGAGI. CDR3 loop: CASLDRGYQETQYF. As DNA, the CDR3 is TGTGCCAGTCTGGACAGGGGGTACCAAGAGACCCAGTACTTC.

This clone was seen just once. This chain uses TRBV5-1 with TRBJ2-7, with 9 bases fitting TRBD2. Looked up from germline, CDR1 is SGHRS and CDR2 is YFSETQ. The J segment lost 4 bases and the V segment lost 0 bases, leaving 8 bases of the junction unmatched. The CDR3 runs 16 residues. The CDR3 region is CASSLGPSGMEYEQYF. The CDR3 coding sequence is TGCGCCAGCAGCTTGGGGCCTAGCGGGATGGAGTACGAGCAGTACTTC. Filled out from reference TRBV5-1 and TRBJ2-7, the complete variable domain reads KAGVTQTPRYLIKTRGQQVTLSCSPISGHRSVSWYQQTPGQGLQFLFEYFSETQRNKGNFPGRFSGRQFSNSRSEMNVSTLELGDSALYLCASSLGPSGMEYEQYFGPGTRLTVT.

The rearrangement joins TRBV12-5 to TRBJ2-7, with D possibly matching TRBD1 (6 bases). Trimming cost V 2 bases and J 0 bases, with 14 bases left between them. Germline assignment: CDR1 LGHNT and CDR2 FRNRAP. The CDR3 loop spans 16 amino acids. CDR3 nucleotide sequence: TGTGCTAGTGGTTTGTTTTGGGGGACAAGCTCCTACGAGCAGTACTTC. It codes for CASGLFWGTSSYEQYF. Drawing the rest from reference TRBV12-5 and TRBJ2-7, the complete variable domain is DARVTQTPRHKVTEMGQEVTMRCQPILGHNTVFWYRQTMMQGLELLAYFRNRAPLDDSGMPKDRFSAEMPDATLATLKIQPSEPRDSAVYFCASGLFWGTSSYEQYFGPGTRLTVT.

V gene TRBV4-1 combines with J gene TRBJ2-7; 9 bases line up with TRBD2. This CDR3 comprises 16 residues. Germline V lookup: CDR1 MGHRA, CDR2 YSYEKL. Unmatched junction bases numbered 9, after V lost 1 base and J lost 5 bases. The CDR3 here is CASSQVVVGGGDEQYF. CDR3 nucleotide sequence: TGCGCCAGCAGCCAAGTGGTGGTAGGCGGGGGGGACGAGCAGTACTTC.

This clone was seen a few times. This chain uses TRBV3-1 (or the pseudogene TRBV3-2) with TRBJ2-3; 10 bases are a match to TRBD2. With V trimmed by 0 bases and J by 7 bases, 7 bases remained unmatched. The CDR3 totals 16 residues. Germline CDR1 is LGHDT and CDR2 is YNNKEL (reference sequence). CDR3 loop: CASSQEIAGGDHTQYF. Written as DNA, the CDR3 is TGTGCCAGCAGCCAAGAAATAGCGGGGGGTGACCATACGCAGTATTTT.

This clone was counted a few times. V gene TRBV4-1 combines with J gene TRBJ1-5, with a tentative D call TRBD1 (5 bases). The CDR3 is 15 residues long. Per the germline V gene, CDR1 is MGHRA and CDR2 is YSYEKL. V shed 1 base and J shed 7 bases, with 14 bases lying between them. CDR3 amino acids: CASSQVIQGQQPQHF. In DNA form, the CDR3 reads TGCGCCAGCAGCCAAGTTATCCAGGGCCAGCAGCCCCAGCATTTT.

The chain has TRBV29-1 and TRBJ1-5, with D tentatively TRBD1 (6 bases). Germline V CDR1 and CDR2: SQVTM, ANQGSEA. Trimming took off 4 bases at V and 5 bases at J, with 15 bases between the two ends. This CDR3 has 14 residues. CDR3 DNA sequence: TGCAGCGTTGCGTGGCAGGGGCGGGATCAGCCCCAGCATTTT. The encoded protein is CSVAWQGRDQPQHF.